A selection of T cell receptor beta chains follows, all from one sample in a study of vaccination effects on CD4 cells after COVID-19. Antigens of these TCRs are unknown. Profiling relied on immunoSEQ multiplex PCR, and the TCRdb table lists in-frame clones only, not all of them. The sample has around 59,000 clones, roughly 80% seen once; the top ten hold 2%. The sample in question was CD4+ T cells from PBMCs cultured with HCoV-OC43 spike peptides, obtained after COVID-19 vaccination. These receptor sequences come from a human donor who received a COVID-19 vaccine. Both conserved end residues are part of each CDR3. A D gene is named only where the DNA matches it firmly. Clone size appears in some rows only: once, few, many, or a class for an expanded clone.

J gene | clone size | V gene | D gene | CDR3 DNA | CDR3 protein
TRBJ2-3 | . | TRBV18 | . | TGTGCCAGCTCACCAGATTTGTCAGATACGCAGTATTTT | CASSPDLSDTQYF
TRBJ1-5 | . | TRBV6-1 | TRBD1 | TGTGCCAGCAGAATGACAGGGGTCATGTATCAGCCCCAGCATTTT | CASRMTGVMYQPQHF
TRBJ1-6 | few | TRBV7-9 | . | TGTGCCAGCAGCTTAGTCTCGGCGAATTCACCCCTCCACTTT | CASSLVSANSPLHF
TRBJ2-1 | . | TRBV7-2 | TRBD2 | TGTGCCAGCAGCTTAGCCTTCTGGGCGGGGGGCTACAATGAGCAGTTCTTC | CASSLAFWAGGYNEQFF
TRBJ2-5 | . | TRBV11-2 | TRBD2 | TGTGCCAGCAGCTTAGATAAGTTCAGCGGGGGGGCAGGGGAGACCCAGTACTTC | CASSLDKFSGGAGETQYF
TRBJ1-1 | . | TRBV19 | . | TGTGCCAGTAGTATAGAATTGGGACTGAACACTGAAGCTTTCTTT | CASSIELGLNTEAFF
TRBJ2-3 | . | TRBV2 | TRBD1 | TGTGCCAGCAGTAGAGTAGGGACAGGGAGAACAGATACGCAGTATTTT | CASSRVGTGRTDTQYF
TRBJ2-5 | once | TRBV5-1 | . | TGCGCCAGCAGCTTAGGGCAGGTGGAGACCCAGTACTTC | CASSLGQVETQYF
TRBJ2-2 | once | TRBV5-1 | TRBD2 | TGCGCCAGCAGCTTGACTAGCGGGGGGAACACCGGGGAGCTGTTTTTT | CASSLTSGGNTGELFF
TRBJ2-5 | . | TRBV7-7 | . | TGTGCCAGCAGCTTAGTTGGGGCGGAGGAGACCCAGTACTTC | CASSLVGAEETQYF
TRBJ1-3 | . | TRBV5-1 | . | TGCGCCAGCAGCTTGGTCAGCGGAAACACCATATATTTT | CASSLVSGNTIYF
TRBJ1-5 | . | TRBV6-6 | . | TGTGCCAGCAGTTACTACGGCGAAAGCAATCAGCCCCAGCATTTT | CASSYYGESNQPQHF
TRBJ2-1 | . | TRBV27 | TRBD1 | TGTGCCAGCGGGTTCGGGACAGCTCTTGACAATGAGCAGTTCTTC | CASGFGTALDNEQFF
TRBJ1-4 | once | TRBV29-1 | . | TGCAGCGTAAGAGGGGGTCCGAGTGAAAAACTGTTTTTT | CSVRGGPSEKLFF
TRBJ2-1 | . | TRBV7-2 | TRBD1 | TGTGCCAGCAGCTTGGGAACAGGGGGACAGTTCTTC | CASSLGTGGQFF
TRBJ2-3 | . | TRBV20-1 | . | TGCAGTGCTATTGACGGGGGACGTAGGAGCACAGATACGCAGTATTTT | CSAIDGGRRSTDTQYF
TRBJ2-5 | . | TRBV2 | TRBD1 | TGTGCCAGCAGCTACAGGGGGCGGCAAGAGACCCAGTACTTC | CASSYRGRQETQYF
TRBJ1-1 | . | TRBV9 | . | TGTGCCAGCAGCCCCAGCTCAGCGAACACTGAAGCTTTCTTT | CASSPSSANTEAFF
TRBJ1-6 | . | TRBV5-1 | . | TGCGCCAGCAGCACGCTCCCCCGATCACCCCTCCACTTT | CASSTLPRSPLHF
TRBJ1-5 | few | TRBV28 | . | TGTGCCAGCAGTTTGGGTCAGCCCCAGCATTTT | CASSLGQPQHF
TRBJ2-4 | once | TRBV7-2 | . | TGTGCCAGCAGCTCATTGGGGAGAGGGGTATTTACCCCAGTCATTCAGTACTTC | CASSSLGRGVFTPVIQYF
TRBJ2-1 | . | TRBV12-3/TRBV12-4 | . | TGTGCCAGCAAACTTGGCTCCTACAATGAGCAGTTCTTC | CASKLGSYNEQFF